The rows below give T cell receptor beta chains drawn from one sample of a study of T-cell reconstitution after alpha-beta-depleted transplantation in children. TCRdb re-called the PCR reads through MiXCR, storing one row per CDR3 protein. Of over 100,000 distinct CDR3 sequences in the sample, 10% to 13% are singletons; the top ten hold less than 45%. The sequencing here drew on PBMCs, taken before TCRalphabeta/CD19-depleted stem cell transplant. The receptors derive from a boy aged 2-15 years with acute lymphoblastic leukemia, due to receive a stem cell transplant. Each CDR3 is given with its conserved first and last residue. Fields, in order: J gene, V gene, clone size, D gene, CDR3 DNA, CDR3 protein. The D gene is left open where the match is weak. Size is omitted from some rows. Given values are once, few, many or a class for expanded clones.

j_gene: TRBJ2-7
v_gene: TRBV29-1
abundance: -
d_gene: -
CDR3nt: TGCAGCGTTCTTACCCCCGAGCAGTACTTC
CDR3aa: CSVLTPEQYF

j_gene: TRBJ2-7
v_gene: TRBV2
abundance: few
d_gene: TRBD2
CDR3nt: TGTGCCAGCAGTGAAGCGCGGGGGGAGCAGTACTTC
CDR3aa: CASSEARGEQYF

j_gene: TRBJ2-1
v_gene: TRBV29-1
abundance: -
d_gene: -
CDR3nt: TGCAGCGTCGGGGGAGGCCGGGATGAGCAGTTCTTC
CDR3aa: CSVGGGRDEQFF

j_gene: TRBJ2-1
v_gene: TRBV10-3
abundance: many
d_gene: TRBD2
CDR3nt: TGTGCCATCAGCGGGGGACTAGCGGGGGACTACAATGAGCAGTTCTTC
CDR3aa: CAISGGLAGDYNEQFF

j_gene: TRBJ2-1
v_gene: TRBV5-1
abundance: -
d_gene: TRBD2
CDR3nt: TGCGCCAGCAGCTCGACTAGCGGCAGCTCCTACAATGAGCAGTTCTTC
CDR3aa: CASSSTSGSSYNEQFF

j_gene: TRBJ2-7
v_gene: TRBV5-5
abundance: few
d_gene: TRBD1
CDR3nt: TGTGCCAGCAGCCCGGGGTTGGACAGGGGCTACGAGCAGTACTTC
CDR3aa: CASSPGLDRGYEQYF

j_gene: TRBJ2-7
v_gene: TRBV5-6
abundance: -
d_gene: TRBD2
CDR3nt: TGTGCCAGCAGCCGACTAGCGGGAGGGCCGGGCGAGCAGTACTTC
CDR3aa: CASSRLAGGPGEQYF

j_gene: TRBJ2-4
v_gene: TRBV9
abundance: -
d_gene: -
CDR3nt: TGTGCCAGCAGCGTAGACCCCGGCCCTCTAGCCAAAAACATTCAGCACTTC
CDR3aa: CASSVDPGPLAKNIQHF

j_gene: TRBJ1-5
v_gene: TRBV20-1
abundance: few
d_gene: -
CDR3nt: TGCAGTGCTAGGGACAGAAATCAGCCCCAGCATTTT
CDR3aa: CSARDRNQPQHF

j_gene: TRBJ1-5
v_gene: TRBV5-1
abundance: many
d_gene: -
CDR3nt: TGCGCCAGCAGCTCGGGTGAGAATAGCAATCAGCCCCAGCATTTT
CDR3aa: CASSSGENSNQPQHF

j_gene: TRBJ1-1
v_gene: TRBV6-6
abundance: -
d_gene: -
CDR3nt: TGTGCCAGCAGGATACAGGGTACGTCTTTCTTT
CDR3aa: CASRIQGTSFF

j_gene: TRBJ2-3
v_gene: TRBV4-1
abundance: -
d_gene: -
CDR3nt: TGCGCCAGCAGCCGCTCCTGGCTAGCCGACACAGATACGCAGTATTTT
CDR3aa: CASSRSWLADTDTQYF

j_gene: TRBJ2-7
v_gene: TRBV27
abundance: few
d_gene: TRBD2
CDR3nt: TGTGCCAGCAGTTTATCAGCGGGGAGCTACGAGCAGTACTTC
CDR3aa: CASSLSAGSYEQYF

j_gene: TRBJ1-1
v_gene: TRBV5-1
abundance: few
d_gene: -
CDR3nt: TGCGCCAGCAGCTTGCTCGGGGGACTACAGAACACTGAAGCTTTCTTT
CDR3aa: CASSLLGGLQNTEAFF

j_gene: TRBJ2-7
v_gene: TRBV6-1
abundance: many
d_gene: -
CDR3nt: TGTGCCAGCAGTGAAGCAGGGGACGAGCAGTACTTC
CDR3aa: CASSEAGDEQYF

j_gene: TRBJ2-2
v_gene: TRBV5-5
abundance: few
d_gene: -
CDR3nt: TGTGCCAGCAGCTTGGTACAGGCTAACACCGGGGAGCTGTTTTTT
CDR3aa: CASSLVQANTGELFF

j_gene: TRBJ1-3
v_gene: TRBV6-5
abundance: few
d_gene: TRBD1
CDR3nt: TGTGCCAGCAGTTTGAGTTGGCAGGGGGCGCCGAGGGGAAACACCATATATTTT
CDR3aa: CASSLSWQGAPRGNTIYF

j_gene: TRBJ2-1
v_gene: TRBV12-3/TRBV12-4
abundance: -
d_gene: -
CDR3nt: TGTGCCAGCAGTCAGTCGGGCGGGACCACCTACAATGAGCAGTTCTTC
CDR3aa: CASSQSGGTTYNEQFF

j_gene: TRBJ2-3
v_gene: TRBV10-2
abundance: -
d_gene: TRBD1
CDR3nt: TGCGCCAGCTGCAGGGGGTGGGACACAGATACGCAGTATTTT
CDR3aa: CASCRGWDTDTQYF

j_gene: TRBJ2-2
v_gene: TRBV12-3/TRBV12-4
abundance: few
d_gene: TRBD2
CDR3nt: TGTGCCAGCAGTTTCGGGACTAGGGAAGACGGGGAGCTGTTTTTT
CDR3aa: CASSFGTREDGELFF

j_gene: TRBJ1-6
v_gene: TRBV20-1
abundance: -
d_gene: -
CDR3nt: TGCAGTGCTCGGATGAGCTCCTATAATTCACCCCTCCACTTT
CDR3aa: CSARMSSYNSPLHF

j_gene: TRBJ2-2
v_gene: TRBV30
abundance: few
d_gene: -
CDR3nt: TGTGCCTGGAGTGTAACCAGGGTCCCCGGGGAGCTGTTTTTT
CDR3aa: CAWSVTRVPGELFF

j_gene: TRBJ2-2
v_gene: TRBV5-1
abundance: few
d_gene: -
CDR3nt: TGCGCCAGCAGCTCGGCGGGACCATTCACCGGGGAGCTGTTTTTT
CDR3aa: CASSSAGPFTGELFF

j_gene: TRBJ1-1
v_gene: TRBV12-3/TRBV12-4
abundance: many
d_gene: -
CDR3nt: TGTGCCAGCATGGGGAGGCCCCTGAACACTGAAGCTTTCTTT
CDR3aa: CASMGRPLNTEAFF

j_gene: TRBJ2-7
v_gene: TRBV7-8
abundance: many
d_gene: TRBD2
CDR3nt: TGTGCCAGCAGCCTCGGAAATCTAGCGGGAGTTTCGTCCGAGCAGTACTTC
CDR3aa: CASSLGNLAGVSSEQYF

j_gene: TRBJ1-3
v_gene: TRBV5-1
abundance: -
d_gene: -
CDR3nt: TGCGCCAGCAGCTTGGAGGGGGGCACTGGAAACACCATATATTTT
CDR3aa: CASSLEGGTGNTIYF

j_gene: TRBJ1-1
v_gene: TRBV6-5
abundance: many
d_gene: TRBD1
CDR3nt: TGTGCCAGCAGCCGCGAAGACAGGGGGCTTTACTTTCACACTGAAGCTTTCTTT
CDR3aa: CASSREDRGLYFHTEAFF

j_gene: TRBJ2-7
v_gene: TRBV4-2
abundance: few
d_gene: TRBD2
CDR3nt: TGTGCCAGCAGCCAAGCGTTCGGCGGGGGGAGACGCTACGAGCAGTACTTC
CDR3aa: CASSQAFGGGRRYEQYF

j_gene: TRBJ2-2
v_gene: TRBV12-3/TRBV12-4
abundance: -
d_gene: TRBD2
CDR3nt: TGTGCCAGCACCAGGCCGGGACTAGAGAACACCGGGGAGCTGTTTTTT
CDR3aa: CASTRPGLENTGELFF

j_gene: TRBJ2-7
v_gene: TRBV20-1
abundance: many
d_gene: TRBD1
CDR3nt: TGCAGTGCTAGAGATGTAACAGGGGAAAGGGGCTACGAGCAGTACTTC
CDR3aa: CSARDVTGERGYEQYF

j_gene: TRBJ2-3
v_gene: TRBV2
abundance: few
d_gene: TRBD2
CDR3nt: TGTGCCAGCAGTGAAGGCCGGGCTAGCGGGAGCACAGATACGCAGTATTTT
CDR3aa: CASSEGRASGSTDTQYF

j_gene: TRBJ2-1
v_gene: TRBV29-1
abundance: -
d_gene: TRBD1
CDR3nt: TGCAGCGTTCAGGGGACAGGACTGGGTGGTGAGCAGTTCTTC
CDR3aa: CSVQGTGLGGEQFF

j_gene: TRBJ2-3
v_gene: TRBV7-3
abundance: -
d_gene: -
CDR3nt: TGTGCCAGCAGCTCCGTAGGGACAGATACGCAGTATTTT
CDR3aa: CASSSVGTDTQYF

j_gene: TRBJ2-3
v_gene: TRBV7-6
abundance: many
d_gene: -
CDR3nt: TGTGCCAGCAGTTCAAACCGGGGGGATACGCAGTATTTT
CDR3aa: CASSSNRGDTQYF

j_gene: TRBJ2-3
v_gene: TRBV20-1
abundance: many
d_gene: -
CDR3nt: TGCAGTGCTAGCTCCGGAGTGCAGTATTTT
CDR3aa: CSASSGVQYF

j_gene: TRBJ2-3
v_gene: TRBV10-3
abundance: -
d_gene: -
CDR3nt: TGTGCCATCAGTGAGGCGAACACAGATACGCAGTATTTT
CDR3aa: CAISEANTDTQYF

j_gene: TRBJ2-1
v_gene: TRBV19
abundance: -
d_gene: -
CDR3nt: TGTGCCAGTAGTATTCTCGGGACTTCGGACAATGAGCAGTTCTTC
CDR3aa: CASSILGTSDNEQFF

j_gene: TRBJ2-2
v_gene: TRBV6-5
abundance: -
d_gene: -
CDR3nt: TGTGCCAGCAGTGGTCGGACCGGGGAGCTGTTTTTT
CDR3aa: CASSGRTGELFF

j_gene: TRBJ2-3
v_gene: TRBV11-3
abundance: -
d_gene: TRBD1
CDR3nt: TGTGCCAGCAGCGCCGGGACAGGGAGGACAGATACGCAGTATTTT
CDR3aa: CASSAGTGRTDTQYF

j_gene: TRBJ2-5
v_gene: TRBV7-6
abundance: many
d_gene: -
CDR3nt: TGTGCCAGCAGCTTTGAAGGGGTAGAGACCCAGTACTTC
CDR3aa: CASSFEGVETQYF

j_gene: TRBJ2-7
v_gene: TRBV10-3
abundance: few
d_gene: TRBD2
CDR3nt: TGTGCCATCAAACAGCGGGAGGGCTACGAGCAGTACTTC
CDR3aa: CAIKQREGYEQYF

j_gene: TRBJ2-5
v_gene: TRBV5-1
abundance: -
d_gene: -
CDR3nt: TGCGCCAGCAGCTCCCGGGACCATCTGGGACAAGAGACCCAGTACTTC
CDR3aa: CASSSRDHLGQETQYF

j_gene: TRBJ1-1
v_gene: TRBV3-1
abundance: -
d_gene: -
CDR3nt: TGTGCCAGCAGCCACCGGGGGGGGAACACTGAAGCTTTCTTT
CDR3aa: CASSHRGGNTEAFF

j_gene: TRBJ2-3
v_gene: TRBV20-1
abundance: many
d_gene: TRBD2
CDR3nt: TGCACGCCTAGCGGGGGGTCATCAGATACGCAGTATTTT
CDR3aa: CTPSGGSSDTQYF

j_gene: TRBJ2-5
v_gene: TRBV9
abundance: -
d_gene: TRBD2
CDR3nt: TGTGCCAGCAGCGTAGATCCGGGGGGGACTAGCCTAGAGACCCAGTACTTC
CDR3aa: CASSVDPGGTSLETQYF

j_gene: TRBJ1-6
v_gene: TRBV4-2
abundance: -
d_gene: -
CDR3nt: TGTGCCAGCAGCTTCAGGGGCTCACCCCTCCACTTT
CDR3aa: CASSFRGSPLHF

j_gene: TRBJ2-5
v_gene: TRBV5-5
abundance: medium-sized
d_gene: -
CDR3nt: TGTGCCAGCAGCTTTGTAACAGGTCAAGAGACCCAGTACTTC
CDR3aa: CASSFVTGQETQYF

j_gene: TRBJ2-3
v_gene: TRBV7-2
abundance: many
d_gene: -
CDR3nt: TGTGCCAGCAGCTTTCTTCGAACAGATACGCAGTATTTT
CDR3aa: CASSFLRTDTQYF

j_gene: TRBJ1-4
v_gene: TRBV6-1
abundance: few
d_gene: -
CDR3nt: TGTGCCAGCAGTGAAGAAGGGGGGTGGAATGAAAAACTGTTTTTT
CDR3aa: CASSEEGGWNEKLFF

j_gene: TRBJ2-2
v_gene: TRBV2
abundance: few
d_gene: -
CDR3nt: TGTGCCAGCGGGTTGGGGGGAAACACCGGGGAGCTGTTTTTT
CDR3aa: CASGLGGNTGELFF

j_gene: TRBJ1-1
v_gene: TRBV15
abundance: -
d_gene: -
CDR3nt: TGTGCCACCAGCAGACACCCCTTCGTCACTGAAGCTTTCTTT
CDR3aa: CATSRHPFVTEAFF